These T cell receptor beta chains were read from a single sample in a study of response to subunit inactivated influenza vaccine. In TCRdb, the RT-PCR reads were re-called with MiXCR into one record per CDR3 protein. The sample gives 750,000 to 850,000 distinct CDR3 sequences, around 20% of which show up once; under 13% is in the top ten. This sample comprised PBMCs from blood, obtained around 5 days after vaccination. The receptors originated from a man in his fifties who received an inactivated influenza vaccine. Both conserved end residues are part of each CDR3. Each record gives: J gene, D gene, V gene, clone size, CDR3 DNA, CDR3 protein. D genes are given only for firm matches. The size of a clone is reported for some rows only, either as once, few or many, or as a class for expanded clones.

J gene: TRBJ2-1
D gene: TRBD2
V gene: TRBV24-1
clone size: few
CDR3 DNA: TGTGCCACCCGGGAGGGCCTCTACAATGAGCAGTTCTTC
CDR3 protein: CATREGLYNEQFF

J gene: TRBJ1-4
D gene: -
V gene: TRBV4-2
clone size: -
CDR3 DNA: TGTGCCAGCAGCCCCCCAACGTTCCGGGGGCGCTTGAGTAAAAAACTGTTTTTT
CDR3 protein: CASSPPTFRGRLSKKLFF

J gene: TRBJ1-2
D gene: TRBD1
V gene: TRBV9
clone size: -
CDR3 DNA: TGTGCCAGCAGCGGTAGTGCCAGGGGGCATTACTATGGCTACACCTTC
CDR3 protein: CASSGSARGHYYGYTF

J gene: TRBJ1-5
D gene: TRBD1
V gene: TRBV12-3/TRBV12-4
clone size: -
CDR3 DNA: TGTGCCAGCAGTCTATTAACAGGGGACTATAGCAATCAGCCCCAGCATTTT
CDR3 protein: CASSLLTGDYSNQPQHF

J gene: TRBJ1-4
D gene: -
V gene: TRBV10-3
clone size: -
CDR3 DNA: TGTGCCATCAGCTCCGCTGAAAAACTGTTTTTT
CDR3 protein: CAISSAEKLFF

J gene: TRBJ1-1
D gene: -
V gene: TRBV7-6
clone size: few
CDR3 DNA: TGTGCCAGCAGCCCCCCAGGGGACACTGAAGCTTTCTTT
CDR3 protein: CASSPPGDTEAFF

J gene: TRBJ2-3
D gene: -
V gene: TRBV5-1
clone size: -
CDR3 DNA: TGCGCCAGCAGCCCGGACGGCAGAGGGGATACGCAGTATTTT
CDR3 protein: CASSPDGRGDTQYF

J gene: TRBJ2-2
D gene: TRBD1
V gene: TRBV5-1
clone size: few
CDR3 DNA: TGCGCCAGCAGCTACCGGACAGGGGTGAACACCGGGGAGCTGTTTTTT
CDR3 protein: CASSYRTGVNTGELFF

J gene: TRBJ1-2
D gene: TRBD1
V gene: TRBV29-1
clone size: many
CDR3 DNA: TGCAGCGTCCGGACAGGGTTGGACTATGGCTACACCTTC
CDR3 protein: CSVRTGLDYGYTF

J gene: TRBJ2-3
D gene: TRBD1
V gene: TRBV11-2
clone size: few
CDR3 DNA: TGTGCCAGCAGCTTAGTCCCACCGACAGGGCCTGGCGATACGCAGTATTTT
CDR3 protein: CASSLVPPTGPGDTQYF

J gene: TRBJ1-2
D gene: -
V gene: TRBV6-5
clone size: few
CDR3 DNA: TGTGCCAGCAGTTACTCGGCAGGGGCCTACTATGGCTACACCTTC
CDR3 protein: CASSYSAGAYYGYTF

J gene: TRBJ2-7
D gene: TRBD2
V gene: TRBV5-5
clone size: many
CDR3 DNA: TGTGCCAGCAGCTTGCGTAGCGGGCTACCCTACGAGCAGTACTTC
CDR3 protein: CASSLRSGLPYEQYF

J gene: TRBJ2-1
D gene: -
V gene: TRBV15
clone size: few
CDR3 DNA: TGTGCCACCAGCAGAACCGGGACACCTTATGAGCAGTTCTTC
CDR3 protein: CATSRTGTPYEQFF

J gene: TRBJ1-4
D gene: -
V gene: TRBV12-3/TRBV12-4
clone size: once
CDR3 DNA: TGTGCCAGCAGTTCCTCCTCCGTGGGTAGGGGAAAACTGTTTTTT
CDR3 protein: CASSSSSVGRGKLFF

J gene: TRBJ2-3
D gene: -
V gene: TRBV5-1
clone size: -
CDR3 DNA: TGCGCCAGCAGCCGGATCGAGCGGGCGCCTCGGGCCCCAGATACGCAGTATTTT
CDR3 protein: CASSRIERAPRAPDTQYF

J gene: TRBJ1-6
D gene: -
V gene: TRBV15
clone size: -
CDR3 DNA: TGTGCCACCAGCAGAGATTTAGGGATTTATTCACCCCTCCACTTT
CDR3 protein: CATSRDLGIYSPLHF

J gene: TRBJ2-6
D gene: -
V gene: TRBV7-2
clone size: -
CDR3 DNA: TGTGCCAGCAGCCGCGTGCTTCCCTCTGGGGCCAACGTCCTGACTTTC
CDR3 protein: CASSRVLPSGANVLTF

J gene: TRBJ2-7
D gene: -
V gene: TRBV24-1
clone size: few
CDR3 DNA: TGTGCCACCGAATTCGCCTACGAGCAGTACTTC
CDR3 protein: CATEFAYEQYF

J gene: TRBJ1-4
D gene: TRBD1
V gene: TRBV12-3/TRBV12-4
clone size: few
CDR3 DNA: TGTGCCAGCACCTGGGGTTGGGACAGGGAGGGTGGAAAACTGTTTTTT
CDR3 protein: CASTWGWDREGGKLFF

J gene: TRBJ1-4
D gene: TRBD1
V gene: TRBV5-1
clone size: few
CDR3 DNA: TGCGCCAGCAAAACCGGGACAGGGGATGAAAAACTGTTTTTT
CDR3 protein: CASKTGTGDEKLFF

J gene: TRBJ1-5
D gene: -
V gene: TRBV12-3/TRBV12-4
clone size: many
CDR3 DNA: TGTGCCAGCAGTTTAGCTGGGGTGGGCAATCAGCCCCAGCATTTT
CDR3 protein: CASSLAGVGNQPQHF

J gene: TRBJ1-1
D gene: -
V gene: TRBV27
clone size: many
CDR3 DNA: TGTGCCAGCAGTTTATCGAGGATTTCTGAAGCTTTCTTT
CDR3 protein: CASSLSRISEAFF

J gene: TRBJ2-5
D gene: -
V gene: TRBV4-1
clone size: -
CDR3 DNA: TGCGCCAGCAGCCAAGCAGCCGAAGAGACCCAGTACTTC
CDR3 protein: CASSQAAEETQYF

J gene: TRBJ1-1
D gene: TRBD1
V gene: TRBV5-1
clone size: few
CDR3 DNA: TGCGCCAGCCGACAGGGGCCCACCGAAGCTTTCTTT
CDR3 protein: CASRQGPTEAFF

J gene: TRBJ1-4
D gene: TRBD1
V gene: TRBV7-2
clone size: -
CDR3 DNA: TGTGCCAGCAGCTTATCACAGGGGGCTTATGAAAAACTGTTTTTT
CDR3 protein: CASSLSQGAYEKLFF

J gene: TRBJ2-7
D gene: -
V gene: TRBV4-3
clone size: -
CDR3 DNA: TGCGCCAGCAGCCAGACTGCTGCCAGGTACGAGCAGTACTTC
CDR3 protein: CASSQTAARYEQYF